This T cell receptor (beta chain) was documented in a study of T cells in Graves' hyperthyroidism and ophthalmopathy. Overall study findings and caveats: Ophthalmopathy was identified by the model a median approximately 6.4 months ahead of onset.

Diagnosing involved the use of clinical symptoms, serum thyroxine and TRAb, thyroid ultrasound and orbital computed tomography. PBMCs were collected from a 10 ml volume of fresh peripheral blood. Amplification of TCR beta CDR3 regions used RNA as the template. HTBI primers were employed in a first-round RT-PCR of the TCR CDR3. A single record per CDR3 protein comes from TCRdb applying MiXCR to the multiplex PCR reads. This repertoire shows 600,000 to 850,000 distinct CDR3 sequences, about 17% found once; its top ten account for over 15%. On this clonotype: Its specificity is not known.

The CDR3 is 16 residues long. CDR1 is SGDLS, CDR2 YYNGEE, per germline. V lost 3 bases and J lost 4, with 20 bases in between. The TCR originated in a woman aged 50 to 60 with Graves' hyperthyroidism that later progressed to Graves' ophthalmopathy. J is TRBJ2-7 and V is TRBV9; D is possibly TRBD1 or TRBD2 (5 bases each). Sequencing used blood. The DNA of the CDR3 is TGTGCCAGCAGCGAGTCTTGGGGGTCCGCGATATACGAGCAGTACTTC. Translation: CASSESWGSAIYEQYF.